The entry below describes one T cell receptor (beta chain). Its specificity is unknown. Clinical symptoms, serum thyroxine, TRAb, thyroid ultrasound and orbital computed tomography established diagnosis. The data stem from a study of T cells in Graves' hyperthyroidism and ophthalmopathy. Germline V lookup: CDR1 SGHTA, CDR2 FQGTGA. Trimming removed 2 bases from V and 3 bases from J; junction bases left unmatched: 4. The CDR3 runs to 14 residues. Notes on the study in general: Blood also contained most expanded thyroid clonotypes above 0.001.

Amplification yielded TCR beta CDR3 regions, with RNA transcripts as the source. The primer set for the first-round RT-PCR of the TCR CDR3 was HTBI. TCRdb called the multiplex PCR reads again in MiXCR, with one record for every CDR3 protein. The table lists a few hundred thousand distinct CDR3 sequences, roughly 14% of them singletons. The material sequenced was blood. This receptor was obtained from a man aged 25-45 years with Graves' hyperthyroidism that later progressed to Graves' ophthalmopathy. The V call is TRBV7-3, the J call TRBJ2-7; 7 positions match TRBD2. Written as DNA, the CDR3 is TGTGCCAGCAGCTTAGGGGGGGACGGCTACGAGCAGTACTTC. Amino acids: CASSLGGDGYEQYF.